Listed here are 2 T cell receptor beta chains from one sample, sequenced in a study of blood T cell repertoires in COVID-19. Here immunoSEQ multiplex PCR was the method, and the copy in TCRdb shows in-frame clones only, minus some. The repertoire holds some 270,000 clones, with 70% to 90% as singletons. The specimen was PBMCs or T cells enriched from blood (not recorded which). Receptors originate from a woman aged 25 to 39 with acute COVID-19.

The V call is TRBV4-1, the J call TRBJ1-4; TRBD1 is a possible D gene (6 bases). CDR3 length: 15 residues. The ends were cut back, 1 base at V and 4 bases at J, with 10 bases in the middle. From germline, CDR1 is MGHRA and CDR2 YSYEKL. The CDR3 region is CASSQVNRVNEKLFF. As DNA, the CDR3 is TGCGCCAGCAGCCAAGTAAACAGGGTTAATGAAAAACTGTTTTTT.

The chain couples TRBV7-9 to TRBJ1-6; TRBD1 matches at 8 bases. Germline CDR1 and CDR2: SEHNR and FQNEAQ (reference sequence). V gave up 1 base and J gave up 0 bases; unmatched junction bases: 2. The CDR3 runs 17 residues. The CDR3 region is CASSLGTGSSYNSPLHF. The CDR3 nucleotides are TGTGCCAGCAGCTTAGGGACAGGGAGCTCCTATAATTCACCCCTCCACTTT.